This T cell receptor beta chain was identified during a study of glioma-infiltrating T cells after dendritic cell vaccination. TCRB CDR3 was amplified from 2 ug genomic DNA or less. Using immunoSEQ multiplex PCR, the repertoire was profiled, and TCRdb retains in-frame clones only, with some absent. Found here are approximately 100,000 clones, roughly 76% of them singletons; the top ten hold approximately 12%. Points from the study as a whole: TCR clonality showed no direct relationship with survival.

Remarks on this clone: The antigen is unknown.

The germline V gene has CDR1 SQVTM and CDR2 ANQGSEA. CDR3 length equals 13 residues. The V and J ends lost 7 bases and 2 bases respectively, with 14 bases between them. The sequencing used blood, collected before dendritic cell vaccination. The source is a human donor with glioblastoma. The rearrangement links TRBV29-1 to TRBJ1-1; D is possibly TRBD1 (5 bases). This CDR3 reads CSGRAGTNTEAFF. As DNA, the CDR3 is TGCAGCGGGCGGGCAGGGACTAACACTGAAGCTTTCTTT. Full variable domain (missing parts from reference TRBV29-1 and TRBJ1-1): SAVISQKPSRDICQRGTSLTIQCQVDSQVTMMFWYRQQPGQSLTLIATANQGSEATYESGFVIDKFPISRPNLTFSTLTVSNMSPEDSSIYLCSGRAGTNTEAFFGQGTRLTVV.